What follows are 12 T cell receptor beta chains derived from one specimen sequenced in a study of blood T cell repertoires in COVID-19. Only in-frame clones appear in the TCRdb table, and some are missing; sequencing was by immunoSEQ multiplex PCR. The sample holds around 190,000 clones, approximately 84% seen once. Sequencing was done on a sample of PBMCs or T cells enriched from blood (not recorded which). These receptors came from a woman between 25 and 40 years old who had recovered from COVID-19.

The rearrangement uses TRBV11-1 and TRBJ2-1, with a possible D match to TRBD1 (5 bases). Trimming removed 3 bases from V and 4 bases from J, with 10 bases in between. The length of the CDR3 is 14 residues. In germline, CDR1 is SGHAT, CDR2 FQDESV (reference sequence). CDR3 nucleotide sequence: TGTGCCAGCAGCTTTTTTACAGGATACAATGAGCAGTTCTTC. This codes for CASSFFTGYNEQFF.

The chain employs TRBV28 and TRBJ2-2; weak D call: TRBD2 (5 bases). The V and J ends lost 6 bases and 0 bases respectively, with 11 bases between them. Germline CDR1 reads MDHEN; CDR2 reads SYDVKM. The CDR3 runs to 15 residues. The CDR3 nucleotides read TGTGCCAGCAGCTCTGGAGGTGCGAACACCGGGGAGCTGTTTTTT. This translates into CASSSGGANTGELFF.

V is TRBV7-9 and J is TRBJ1-2; 10 bases map to TRBD1. The length of the CDR3 is 15 residues. V trimming: 3 bases; J trimming: 8 bases; junction bases outside the gene matches: 9. The germline V gene has CDR1 SEHNR and CDR2 FQNEAQ (reference sequence). CDR3 amino acids: CASSFGQGVLRGYTF. The DNA of the CDR3 is TGTGCCAGCAGCTTTGGACAGGGGGTTTTAAGGGGCTACACCTTC. Full variable domain (outside the CDR3, taken from reference TRBV7-9 and TRBJ1-2): DTGVSQNPRHKITKRGQNVTFRCDPISEHNRLYWYRQTLGQGPEFLTYFQNEAQLEKSRLLSDRFSAERPKGSFSTLEIQRTEQGDSAMYLCASSFGQGVLRGYTFGSGTRLTVV.

The rearrangement links TRBV15 to TRBJ2-4; 8 bases agree with TRBD1. V gave up 0 bases and J gave up 10 bases; unmatched junction bases: 11. The V gene's germline CDR1 is LNHNV and CDR2 YYDKDF (reference sequence). CDR3 length: 16 residues. This CDR3 is CATSRDPGTGGGIQYF. Written as DNA, the CDR3 is TGTGCCACCAGCAGAGATCCGGGGACAGGCGGAGGTATTCAGTACTTC.

The rearrangement uses TRBV5-4 and TRBJ1-4; 9 bases agree with TRBD1. CDR3 size: 16 residues. Unmatched junction bases numbered 13, after V lost 5 bases and J lost 8 bases. From germline, CDR1 is SGHNT and CDR2 YYREEE (reference sequence). CDR3 loop: CASRSQPGQGYEKLFF. DNA of the CDR3: TGTGCCAGCAGATCCCAACCGGGACAGGGATACGAAAAACTGTTTTTT.

The chain uses TRBV6-5 and TRBJ2-2; the D gene is possibly TRBD2 (5 bases). The germline V and J ends were trimmed by 6 bases and 7 bases, with 12 bases remaining between them. CDR1 and CDR2 from the germline V gene are MNHEY and SVGAGI. This CDR3 has 13 residues. Written as DNA, the CDR3 is TGTGCCAGCAGCCGACGGGGTGTCGGGGAGCTGTTTTTT. Translated, it gives CASSRRGVGELFF.

The V gene is TRBV9, the J gene TRBJ2-3, with a possible D match to TRBD2 (5 bases). The CDR3 spans 15 residues. CDR1 SGDLS and CDR2 YYNGEE come from the germline V gene. V lost 3 bases, J lost 3 bases, and 14 bases lay in between. The DNA of the CDR3 is TGTGCCAGCAGCGAGACGCTGGACTCGACAGATACGCAGTATTTT. Translated, it gives CASSETLDSTDTQYF.

The V call is TRBV5-1, the J call TRBJ2-1; TRBD2 aligns across 12 bases. V shed 6 bases and J 7 bases; nucleotides not matched to a gene: 8. CDR1 is SGHRS, CDR2 YFSETQ, per germline. The CDR3 totals 15 residues. The chain's CDR3 is CASIGLAGGLNEQFF. The DNA of the CDR3 is TGCGCCAGCATTGGCCTAGCGGGGGGGCTAAATGAGCAGTTCTTC.

This clone was observed once. The genes are TRBV28 and TRBJ1-2, with D perhaps TRBD1 (6 bases). The germline CDR1 and CDR2 sequences are MDHEN and SYDVKM. The CDR3 has 15 residues. The V end lost 4 bases, the J end lost 8 bases, and 20 bases lay between the germline ends. In nucleotides, the CDR3 is TGTGCCAGCAGTTCACCCTTAGAACACAGGGAAGGCTACACCTTC. It yields the protein CASSSPLEHREGYTF.

V is TRBV5-6 and J is TRBJ2-1; D is possibly TRBD1 (5 bases). The CDR3 spans 16 residues. CDR1 is SGHDT and CDR2 is YYEEEE in the germline V gene. The V end was cut by 4 bases, the J end by 7 bases, with 21 bases between. The CDR3 here is CASSREQVVLWNEQFF. The CDR3 DNA follows: TGTGCCAGCAGCCGAGAACAGGTGGTCTTATGGAATGAGCAGTTCTTC.

The chain is built from TRBV12-3 or TRBV12-4 and TRBJ1-2, with D possibly being TRBD1 (6 bases). The CDR3 has 13 residues. V lost 5 bases and J lost 4, with 11 bases in between. Here the CDR3 DNA reads TGTGCCAGCAGTATACAGGGTGGCTATGGCTACACCTTC. Amino acid sequence: CASSIQGGYGYTF.

This chain uses TRBV6-4 with TRBJ2-1; 8 positions agree with TRBD2. The germline V gene has CDR1 MRHNA and CDR2 SNTAGT. Trimming at V came to 7 bases and at J to 7 bases, leaving 15 bases not matched to a gene. This CDR3 contains 16 residues. CDR3 sequence reads: CASITAPGGAWNEQFF. CDR3 in DNA: TGTGCCAGCATTACCGCCCCCGGGGGGGCTTGGAATGAGCAGTTCTTC.